Shown below are 7 T cell receptor beta chains from a single sample sequenced in a study of cytomegalovirus exposure and HLA in healthy donors. 60 Vbeta and 13 Jbeta primers were used in PCR. Produced via immunoSEQ multiplex PCR; TCRdb's table is partial and in-frame only. This table has 150,000 to 200,000 clones, over 70% appearing once. The sequenced material came from PBMCs. Receptors were obtained from a male donor in good health and CMV-seronegative.

This chain connects TRBV21-1 to TRBJ2-7; the table gives TRBD1 as D, unverified against the DNA. TRBV21-1 is a recognized pseudogene. There are 15 residues in the CDR3. The CDR3 protein is CASSTTGGLSYEQYF. In nucleotides, the CDR3 is TGTGCCAGCAGCACGACAGGGGGCCTATCCTACGAGCAGTACTTC.

A word on this clone: One end of the junction fails to match germline, which may point to a read error. V is TRBV2 and J is TRBJ2-2; 9 bases match TRBD1. The CDR3 runs 15 residues. Germline V gene lookup returns CDR1 SNHLY and CDR2 FYNNEI. CDR3 nucleotide sequence: TGTGCCAGCAGTGGGGCCGGGACAGGGACCGGGGAGCTGTCTTTT. Its translation: CASSGAGTGTGELSF.

The gene calls are TRBV28 and TRBJ2-7, with a weak D call TRBD1 (5 bases). V was shortened by 4 bases and J by 6 bases, with 13 bases between the two germline ends. This CDR3 has 13 residues. Germline CDR1 and CDR2: MDHEN and SYDVKM. The CDR3, as DNA: TGTGCCAGCAGTTGGGTCCTGGGGCTCGAGCAGTACTTC. This codes for CASSWVLGLEQYF. The full variable domain, completed using reference TRBV28 and TRBJ2-7, is DVKVTQSSRYLVKRTGEKVFLECVQDMDHENMFWYRQDPGLGLRLIYFSYDVKMKEKGDIPEGYSVSREKKERFSLILESASTNQTSMYLCASSWVLGLEQYFGPGTRLTVT.

The rearrangement joins TRBV6-1 to TRBJ1-5; TRBD1 might be the D (6 bases). The CDR3 has 14 residues. Germline loops: CDR1 MNHNS, CDR2 SASEGT. V lost 2 bases to trimming and J lost 10 bases, with 15 bases between them. The CDR3 reads CASSEQGPPGPQHF. The CDR3 nucleotides are TGTGCCAGCAGTGAACAGGGGCCCCCAGGCCCCCAGCATTTT.

The CDR3 DNA follows: TGCGCCAGCGCGCCTTATAGCAATCAGCCCCAGCATTTT. Translating gives CASAPYSNQPQHF. This chain connects TRBV5-1 to TRBJ1-5; D remains unclear. This CDR3 region has 13 residues. Germline CDR1 and CDR2: SGHRS and YFSETQ. V lost 7 bases and J lost 0, with 8 bases in between.

This chain joins TRBV27 and TRBJ2-5; 13 positions agree with TRBD2. TRBJ2-7 explains the end of the DNA better; the J call may be wrong. The CDR3 is made up of 17 amino acids. Germline CDR1 reads MNHEY; CDR2 reads SMNVEV (reference sequence). The CDR3 region is CASSFLGTSGITYEQYF. CDR3 sequence (DNA): TGTGCCAGCAGTTTCCTCGGGACTAGCGGGATAACCTACGAGCAGTACTTC.

This clone occurred once. The chain has TRBV7-2 and TRBJ1-6; possibly TRBD1 for D (6 bases). The V and J ends lost 2 bases and 5 bases respectively, with 7 bases between them. The CDR3 extends over 14 amino acids. Germline V CDR1 and CDR2: SGHTA, FQGNSA. The DNA for the CDR3 is TGTGCCAGCAGCTTAACAGGGAATAATTCACCCCTCCACTTT. Translating it yields CASSLTGNNSPLHF.